Shown below are 5 T cell receptor beta chains from a single sample sequenced in a study of cytomegalovirus exposure and HLA in healthy donors. Primers: 60 Vbeta forward and 13 Jbeta reverse. Produced via immunoSEQ multiplex PCR; TCRdb's table is partial and in-frame only. The repertoire holds some 120,000 clones, with more than 60% as singletons. Sequencing used PBMCs. The receptor source for this set is a female donor in good health and CMV-seronegative.

This clone was observed a handful of times. The chain carries TRBV5-1 and TRBJ1-1, with a tentative D call TRBD1 (5 bases). Trimming pared 1 base from V and 4 bases from J, leaving 17 bases between. CDR3 length: 16 amino acids. CDR1 SGHRS and CDR2 YFSETQ come from the germline V gene. The CDR3 coding sequence is TGCGCCAGCAGCTTGTGGCAGGGAGGAAGGGGCACTGAAGCTTTCTTT. It specifies CASSLWQGGRGTEAFF.

Regarding this clone: At one boundary the junction diverges from the germline segment, which might be a read error. The chain recombines TRBV7-8 with TRBJ2-3; a weak D match, TRBD2 (6 bases). CDR1 and CDR2 from the germline V gene are SGHVS and FQNEAQ. This CDR3 comprises 22 residues. The CDR3 spells CASSLALVGGKLTGYSTDTQYF. The CDR3, as DNA: TGTGCCAGCAGCCTAGCCCTAGTTGGGGGGAAACTCACTGGATATAGCACAGATACGCAGTATTTT.

This chain joins TRBV6-1 and TRBJ1-1; no clear D. The CDR3 loop spans 13 amino acids. Trimming removed 0 bases at V and 12 bases at J, with 14 bases between. Germline V CDR1 and CDR2: MNHNS, SASEGT. The CDR3 sequence is CASSEAGWGAPFF. Here the CDR3 DNA reads TGTGCCAGCAGTGAAGCTGGGTGGGGAGCGCCTTTCTTT.

This chain joins TRBV6-5 and TRBJ1-5; weak D call: TRBD1 (6 bases). In germline, CDR1 is MNHEY, CDR2 SVGAGI. The CDR3 runs to 15 residues. Trimming took 2 bases from V and 5 from J, leaving 13 bases between them. The CDR3 sequence is CASSYTGGGYQPQHF. The CDR3 DNA reads TGTGCCAGCAGTTACACGGGAGGGGGATATCAGCCCCAGCATTTT.

This chain links TRBV7-9 with TRBJ1-1; D is possibly TRBD1 (5 bases). The CDR3 runs 11 residues. Trimming pared 3 bases from V and 8 bases from J, leaving 7 bases between. CDR1 and CDR2 (germline): SEHNR, FQNEAQ (reference sequence). CDR3 coding DNA: TGTGCCAGCAGCTTCGACAGAGAAGCTTTCTTT. Protein: CASSFDREAFF.